The 16 T cell receptor beta chains in this list originate from one sample, sequenced in a study of blood T cell repertoires in COVID-19. Repertoires were generated with immunoSEQ multiplex PCR, while TCRdb's copy carries only in-frame clones and drops some. The sample holds tens of thousands of clones, roughly nine tenths seen once. The source material was peripheral blood. The receptors shown here come from a man aged 50-59 years with COVID-19, enrolled during active disease.

The V gene is TRBV5-1, the J gene TRBJ1-1; D gene unclear. Germline CDR1 SGHRS, CDR2 YFSETQ. This CDR3 contains 13 residues. Trimming took 2 bases from V and 1 from J, leaving 6 bases between them. The CDR3 sequence: CASSFYRNTEAFF. In nucleotides, the CDR3 is TGCGCCAGCAGCTTTTACAGGAACACTGAAGCTTTCTTT.

V usage is TRBV19 and J usage is TRBJ2-3; 10 bases fit TRBD1. Germline-derived CDR1 and CDR2 are LNHDA and SQIVND (reference sequence). This CDR3 region has 17 residues. J was trimmed by 6 bases and V by 5 bases; bases with no gene match: 14. The CDR3 reads CASSLGSGTGATDTQYF. In DNA, the CDR3 is TGTGCCAGTAGTTTAGGGTCGGGGACAGGGGCGACGGATACGCAGTATTTT.

The chain uses TRBV29-1 and TRBJ2-7; TRBD1 is a possible D gene (5 bases). The CDR3 covers 12 residues. The V end lost 4 bases, the J end lost 7 bases, and 14 bases lay between the germline ends. Germline V gene data show CDR1 as SQVTM and CDR2 as ANQGSEA. CDR3 protein: CSVARAAGEQYF. Here the CDR3 DNA reads TGCAGCGTTGCCAGGGCAGCCGGTGAGCAGTACTTC.

This rearrangement joins TRBV9 to TRBJ2-6; D not certain. This CDR3 comprises 15 residues. Germline loops: CDR1 SGDLS, CDR2 YYNGEE. V shed 4 bases and J shed 2 bases, with 10 bases lying between them. The chain's CDR3 is CASSLELTGANVLTF. DNA for the CDR3: TGTGCCAGCAGCTTGGAGTTAACTGGGGCCAACGTCCTGACTTTC.

This clone was counted a single time. The rearrangement links TRBV7-9 to TRBJ1-2, with 10 bases fitting TRBD1. The J segment lost 4 bases and the V segment lost 5 bases, leaving 7 bases of the junction unmatched. This CDR3 spans 15 amino acids. Germline V gene lookup returns CDR1 SEHNR and CDR2 FQNEAQ (reference sequence). The CDR3 reads CASSPGTGDSYGYTF. The CDR3 DNA reads as TGTGCCAGCAGCCCGGGGACAGGGGACTCCTATGGCTACACCTTC.

This chain joins TRBV19 and TRBJ1-1; 7 bases are shared with TRBD1. V was clipped by 4 bases and J by 1 base; unmatched bases: 3. The CDR3 is 14 amino acids. Per germline, CDR1 LNHDA and CDR2 SQIVND (reference sequence). CDR3 sequence reads: CASSRGTENTEAFF. As DNA, the CDR3 is TGTGCCAGTAGTAGGGGGACAGAGAACACTGAAGCTTTCTTT. Filled out from reference TRBV19 and TRBJ1-1, the complete variable domain reads DGGITQSPKYLFRKEGQNVTLSCEQNLNHDAMYWYRQDPGQGLRLIYYSQIVNDFQKGDIAEGYSVSREKKESFPLTVTSAQKNPTAFYLCASSRGTENTEAFFGQGTRLTVV.

The chain joins TRBV5-4 to TRBJ2-7, with a weak D call TRBD2 (6 bases). The V and J ends lost 0 bases and 6 bases respectively, with 13 bases between them. The CDR3 sequence is 14 residues long. CDR1 and CDR2 (germline): SGHNT, YYREEE (reference sequence). The CDR3 reads CASSLEAGLTEQYF. The CDR3 coding sequence is TGTGCCAGCAGCTTGGAGGCGGGATTAACCGAGCAGTACTTC.

The chain has TRBV30 and TRBJ1-5, with D perhaps matching TRBD1 (6 bases). V dropped 2 bases and J dropped 7 bases, with 15 bases sitting between them. The CDR3 contains 14 residues. Germline CDR1 is GTSNPN and CDR2 is SVGIG (reference sequence). CDR3 region: CAWSFSSGDQPQHF. The CDR3 DNA reads as TGTGCCTGGAGTTTTTCGTCAGGGGACCAGCCCCAGCATTTT.

This sequence joins TRBV20-1 and TRBJ2-3; possible D gene TRBD1, 6 bases. The CDR3 is made up of 11 amino acids. Between the trimmed V and J ends, which lost 4 bases and 6 bases, there was a span of 8 bases. CDR1 and CDR2 (germline): DFQATT, SNEGSKA (reference sequence). DNA of the CDR3: TGCAGTGCTATGAGGGGGGATACGCAGTATTTT. Its translation is CSAMRGDTQYF.

The chain combines TRBV30 with TRBJ2-1; 8 bases are shared with TRBD2. CDR3 length equals 15 residues. Germline values: CDR1 GTSNPN, CDR2 SVGIG (reference sequence). Trimming removed 3 bases from V and 0 bases from J; junction bases left unmatched: 4. CDR3 in amino acids: CAWRRSGSSYNEQFF. The CDR3 DNA reads TGTGCCTGGAGGCGAAGCGGGAGCTCCTACAATGAGCAGTTCTTC.

Regarding this clone: At one boundary the junction diverges from the germline segment, which might be a read error. The chain recombines TRBV7-2 with TRBJ1-2; D is unclear. Germline CDR1 is SGHTA and CDR2 is FQGNSA. CDR3 size: 12 residues. The CDR3 spells CASRSPNSGYTF. DNA for the CDR3: TGTGCCAGCAGGTCTCCCAACTCTGGCTACACCTTC. Using reference TRBV7-2 and TRBJ1-2 for the parts outside the CDR3, the full variable domain is GAGVSQSPSNKVTEKGKDVELRCDPISGHTALYWYRQSLGQGLEFLIYFQGNSAPDKSGLPSDRFSAERTGGSVSTLTIQRTQQEDSAVYLCASRSPNSGYTFGSGTRLTVV.

The chain uses TRBV18 and TRBJ2-1; the match to TRBD2 covers 12 bases. From germline, CDR1 is KGHSH and CDR2 LQKENI. The ends lost 7 bases at V and 5 bases at J; junction bases unmatched: 3. The CDR3 contains 14 residues. Here the CDR3 DNA reads TGTGCCAGCTGGACTAGCGGGACCCACAATGAGCAGTTCTTC. This translates into CASWTSGTHNEQFF.

The V call is TRBV6-1, the J call TRBJ2-7, with 14 positions matching TRBD2. The V gene's germline CDR1 is MNHNS and CDR2 SASEGT. This CDR3 spans 16 amino acids. The junction had 4 bases not matched to a gene; V was cut back by 4 bases and J by 2 bases. The CDR3 loop is CASSAGTSGGPYEQYF. As DNA, the CDR3 is TGTGCCAGCAGTGCCGGGACTAGCGGGGGACCCTACGAGCAGTACTTC.

V is TRBV7-2 and J is TRBJ1-1, with unresolved D. The CDR3 loop spans 13 amino acids. Germline V CDR1 and CDR2: SGHTA, FQGNSA. The ends were cut back, 5 bases at V and 10 bases at J, with 17 bases in the middle. This CDR3 reads CASSPDSPGGAFF. The CDR3 region has the DNA TGTGCCAGCAGCCCTGACTCCCCCGGAGGAGCTTTCTTT.

This chain uses TRBV27 with TRBJ2-1, with 14 nucleotides matching TRBD2. Germline V gene lookup returns CDR1 MNHEY and CDR2 SMNVEV (reference sequence). J gave up 6 bases and V 5 bases, and 9 bases lay outside the gene matches. The CDR3 has 17 amino acids. The DNA for the CDR3 is TGTGCCAGCAGTAGAGGGACTAGCGGGAGTAAGGGCAATGAGCAGTTCTTC. Its translation: CASSRGTSGSKGNEQFF.

This chain joins TRBV9 and TRBJ2-6; TRBD1 aligns across 9 bases. The germline gives CDR1 SGDLS, CDR2 YYNGEE. The CDR3 runs 17 residues. With V trimmed by 4 bases and J by 0 bases, 5 bases remained unmatched. The DNA for the CDR3 is TGTGCCAGCAGCCCTTGGGGACAGGGCTCTGGGGCCAACGTCCTGACTTTC. This translates into CASSPWGQGSGANVLTF.